This T cell receptor beta chain was obtained from a study of T cell responses to AZD1222 COVID-19 vaccine. The V and J ends lost 0 bases and 5 bases respectively, with 10 bases between them. Germline CDR1 is MNHEY and CDR2 is SVGAGI. The CDR3 contains 14 residues. Sequencing used immunoSEQ multiplex PCR; TCRdb keeps in-frame clones, though not all of them. The sample contains 98,000 or so clones, over 75% of which appear only once. As concerns this clone: The antigen is not known.

Study-level points and caveats: Repertoires were obtained only post-peak T cell response. It should be noted that donors were predominantly white British and more often female, and clonal diversity was possibly underestimated.

Sequencing used peripheral blood, obtained on day 0 of AZD1222 vaccination. This TCR came from an adult in good health. The chain joins TRBV6-5 to TRBJ1-1; tentative D call: TRBD1 (5 bases). The CDR3 loop reads CASSYSVQGTEAFF. The CDR3, as DNA: TGTGCCAGCAGTTACTCGGTGCAGGGAACTGAAGCTTTCTTT.